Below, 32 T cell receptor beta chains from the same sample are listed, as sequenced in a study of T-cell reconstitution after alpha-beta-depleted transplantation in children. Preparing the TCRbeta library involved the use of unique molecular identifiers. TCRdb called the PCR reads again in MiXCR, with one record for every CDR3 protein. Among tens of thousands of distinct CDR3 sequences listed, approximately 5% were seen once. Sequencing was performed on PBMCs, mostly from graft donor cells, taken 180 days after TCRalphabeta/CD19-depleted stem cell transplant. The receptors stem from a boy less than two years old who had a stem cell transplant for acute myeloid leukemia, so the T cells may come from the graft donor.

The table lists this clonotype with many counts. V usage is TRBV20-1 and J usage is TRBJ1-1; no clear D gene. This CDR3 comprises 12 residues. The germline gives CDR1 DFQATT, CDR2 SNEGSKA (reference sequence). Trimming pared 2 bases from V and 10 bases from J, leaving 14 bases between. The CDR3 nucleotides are TGCAGTGCTAGAACGAGCGTAAAGGGAGCTTTCTTT. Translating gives CSARTSVKGAFF.

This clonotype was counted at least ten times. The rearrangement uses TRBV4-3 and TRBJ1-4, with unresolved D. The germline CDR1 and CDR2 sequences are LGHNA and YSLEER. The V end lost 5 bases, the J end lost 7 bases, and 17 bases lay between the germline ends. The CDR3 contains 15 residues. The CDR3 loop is CASSARSWQSEKLFF. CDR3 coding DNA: TGCGCCAGCAGCGCCCGGAGTTGGCAGAGTGAAAAACTGTTTTTT.

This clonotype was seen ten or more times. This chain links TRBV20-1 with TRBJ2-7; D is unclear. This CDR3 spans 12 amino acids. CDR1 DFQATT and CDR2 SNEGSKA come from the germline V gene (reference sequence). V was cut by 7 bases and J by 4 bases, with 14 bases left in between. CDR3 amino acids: CSVLLGFYEQYV. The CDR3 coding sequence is TGCAGTGTTTTACTGGGGTTTTACGAGCAGTACGTC.

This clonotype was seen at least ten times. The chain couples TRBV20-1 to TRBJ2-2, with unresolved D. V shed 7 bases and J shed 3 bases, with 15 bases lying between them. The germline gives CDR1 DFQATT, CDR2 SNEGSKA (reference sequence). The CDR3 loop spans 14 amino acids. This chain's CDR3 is CSEFRRADTGELFF. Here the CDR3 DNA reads TGCAGTGAGTTCCGTAGGGCTGACACCGGGGAGCTGTTTTTT.

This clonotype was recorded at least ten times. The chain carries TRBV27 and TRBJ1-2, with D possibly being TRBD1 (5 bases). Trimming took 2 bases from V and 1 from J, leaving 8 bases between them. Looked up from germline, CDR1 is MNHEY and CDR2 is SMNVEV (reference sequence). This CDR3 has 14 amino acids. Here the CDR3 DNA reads TGTGCCAGCAGTTTAAGGGGAAATAACTATGGCTACACCTTC. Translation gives CASSLRGNNYGYTF.

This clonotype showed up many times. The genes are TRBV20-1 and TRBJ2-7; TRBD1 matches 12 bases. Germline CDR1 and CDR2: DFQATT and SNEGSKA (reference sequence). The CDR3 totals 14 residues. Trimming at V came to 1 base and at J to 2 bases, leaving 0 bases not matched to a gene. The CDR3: CSARGDRGPYEQYF. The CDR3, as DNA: TGCAGTGCTAGAGGGGACAGGGGGCCCTACGAGCAGTACTTC.

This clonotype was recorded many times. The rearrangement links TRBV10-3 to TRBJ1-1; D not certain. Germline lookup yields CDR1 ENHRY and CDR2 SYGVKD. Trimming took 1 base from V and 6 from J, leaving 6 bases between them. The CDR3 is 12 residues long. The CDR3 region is CAISEFEAEAFF. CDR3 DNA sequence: TGTGCCATCAGTGAGTTTGAGGCTGAAGCTTTCTTT.

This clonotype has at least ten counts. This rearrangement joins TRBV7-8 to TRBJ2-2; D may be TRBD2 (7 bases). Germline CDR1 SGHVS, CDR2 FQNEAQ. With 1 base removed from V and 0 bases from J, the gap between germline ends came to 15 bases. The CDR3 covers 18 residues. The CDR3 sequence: CASSLGGGRIANTGELFF. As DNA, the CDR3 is TGTGCCAGCAGCTTAGGGGGGGGCCGGATAGCGAACACCGGGGAGCTGTTTTTT. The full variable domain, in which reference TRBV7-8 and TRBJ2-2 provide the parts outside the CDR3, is GAGVSQSPRYKVAKRGQDVALRCDPISGHVSLFWYQQALGQGPEFLTYFQNEAQLDKSGLPSDRFFAERPEGSVSTLKIQRTQQEDSAVYLCASSLGGGRIANTGELFFGEGSRLTVL.

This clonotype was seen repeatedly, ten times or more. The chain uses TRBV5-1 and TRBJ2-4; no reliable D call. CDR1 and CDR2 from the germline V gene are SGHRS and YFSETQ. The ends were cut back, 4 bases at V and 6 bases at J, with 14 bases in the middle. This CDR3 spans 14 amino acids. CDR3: CASSLPGDTNIQYF. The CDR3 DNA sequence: TGCGCCAGCAGCCTACCAGGTGACACAAACATTCAGTACTTC.

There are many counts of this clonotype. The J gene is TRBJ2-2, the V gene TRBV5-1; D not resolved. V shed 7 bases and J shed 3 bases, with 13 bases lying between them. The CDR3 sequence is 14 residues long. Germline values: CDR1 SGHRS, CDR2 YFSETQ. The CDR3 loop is CASASQVYTGELFF. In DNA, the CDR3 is TGCGCCAGCGCGTCTCAGGTTTACACCGGGGAGCTGTTTTTT.

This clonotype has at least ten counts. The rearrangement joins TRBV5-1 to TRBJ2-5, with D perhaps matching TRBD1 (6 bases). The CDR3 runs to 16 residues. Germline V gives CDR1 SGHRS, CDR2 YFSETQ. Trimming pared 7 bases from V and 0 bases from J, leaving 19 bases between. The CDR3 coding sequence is TGCGCCAGCGCACAGGGAACTTGGGGAGACCAAGAGACCCAGTACTTC. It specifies CASAQGTWGDQETQYF.

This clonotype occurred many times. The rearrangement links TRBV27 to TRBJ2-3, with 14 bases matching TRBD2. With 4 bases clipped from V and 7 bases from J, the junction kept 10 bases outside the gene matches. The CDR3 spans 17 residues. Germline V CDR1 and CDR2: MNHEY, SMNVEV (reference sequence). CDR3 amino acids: CASSSMGLAGVGNTQYF. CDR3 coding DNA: TGTGCCAGCAGTTCCATGGGACTAGCGGGGGTCGGGAATACGCAGTATTTT.

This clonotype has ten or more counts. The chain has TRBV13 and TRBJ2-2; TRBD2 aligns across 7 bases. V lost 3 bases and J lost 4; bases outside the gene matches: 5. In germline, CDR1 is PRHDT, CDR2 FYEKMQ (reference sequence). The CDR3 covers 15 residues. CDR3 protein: CASSFGGGITGELFF. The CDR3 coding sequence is TGTGCCAGCAGCTTTGGCGGGGGAATCACCGGGGAGCTGTTTTTT.

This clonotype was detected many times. The CDR3: CASSPWRTFNTGELFF. The CDR3 DNA sequence: TGTGCCAGCTCACCGTGGCGGACCTTTAACACCGGGGAGCTGTTTTTT. V is TRBV18 and J is TRBJ2-2; no clear D gene. The CDR3 is 16 residues long. V was clipped by 3 bases and J by 2 bases, with 13 bases between them. CDR1 and CDR2 from the germline V gene are KGHSH and LQKENI.

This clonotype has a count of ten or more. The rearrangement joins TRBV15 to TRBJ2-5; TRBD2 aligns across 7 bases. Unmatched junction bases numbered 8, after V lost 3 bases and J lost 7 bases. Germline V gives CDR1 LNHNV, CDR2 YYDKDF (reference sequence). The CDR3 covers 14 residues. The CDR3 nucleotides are TGTGCCACCAGCAGGGGGGGGACTGTAAGGACCCAGTACTTC. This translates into CATSRGGTVRTQYF. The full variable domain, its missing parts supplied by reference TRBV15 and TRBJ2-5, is DAMVIQNPRYQVTQFGKPVTLSCSQTLNHNVMYWYQQKSSQAPKLLFHYYDKDFNNEADTPDNFQSRRPNTSFCFLDIRSPGLGDTAMYLCATSRGGTVRTQYFGPGTRLLVL.

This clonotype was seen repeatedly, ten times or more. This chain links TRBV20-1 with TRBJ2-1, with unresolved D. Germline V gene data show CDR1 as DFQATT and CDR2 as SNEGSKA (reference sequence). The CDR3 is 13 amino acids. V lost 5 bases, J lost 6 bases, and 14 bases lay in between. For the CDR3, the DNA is TGCAGTGCTCCGGACCACCGTTTCAATGAGCAGTTCTTC. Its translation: CSAPDHRFNEQFF.

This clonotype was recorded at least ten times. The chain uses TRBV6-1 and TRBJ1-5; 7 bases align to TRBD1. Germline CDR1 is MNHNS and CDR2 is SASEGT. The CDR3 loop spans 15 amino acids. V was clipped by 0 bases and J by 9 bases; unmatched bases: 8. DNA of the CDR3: TGTGCCAGCAGTGAAGCGACAGGGTTGGCTCGGCCCCAGCATTTT. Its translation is CASSEATGLARPQHF.

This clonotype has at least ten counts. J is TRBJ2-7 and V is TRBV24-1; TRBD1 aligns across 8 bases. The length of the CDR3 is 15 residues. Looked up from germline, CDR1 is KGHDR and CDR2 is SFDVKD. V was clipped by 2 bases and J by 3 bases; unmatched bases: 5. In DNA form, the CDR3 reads TGTGCCACCAGTGATTCAGGGGGCCCATACTACGAGCAGTACTTC. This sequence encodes CATSDSGGPYYEQYF.

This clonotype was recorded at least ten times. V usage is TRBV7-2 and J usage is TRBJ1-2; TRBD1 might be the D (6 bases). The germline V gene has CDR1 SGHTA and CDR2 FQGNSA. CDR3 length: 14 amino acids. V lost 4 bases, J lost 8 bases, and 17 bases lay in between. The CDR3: CASSSTGLGEGYTF. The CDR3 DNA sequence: TGTGCCAGCAGCTCCACAGGGCTAGGAGAAGGCTACACCTTC.

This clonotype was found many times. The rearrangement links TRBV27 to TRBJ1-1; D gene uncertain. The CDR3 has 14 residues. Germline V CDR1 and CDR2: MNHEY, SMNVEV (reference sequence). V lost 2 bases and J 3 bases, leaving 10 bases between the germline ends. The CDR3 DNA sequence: TGTGCCAGCAGTTTAGTTCGCCGGGACACTGAAGCTTTCTTT. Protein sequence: CASSLVRRDTEAFF.

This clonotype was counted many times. The CDR3 DNA reads TGTGCCAGCAGCCCCCCATTGATTGGAAACACCATATATTTT. Translating it yields CASSPPLIGNTIYF. The V gene is TRBV7-8, the J gene TRBJ1-3; D ambiguous. CDR1 SGHVS and CDR2 FQNEAQ come from the germline V gene. This CDR3 spans 14 amino acids. V shed 5 bases and J shed 3 bases, with 11 bases lying between them.

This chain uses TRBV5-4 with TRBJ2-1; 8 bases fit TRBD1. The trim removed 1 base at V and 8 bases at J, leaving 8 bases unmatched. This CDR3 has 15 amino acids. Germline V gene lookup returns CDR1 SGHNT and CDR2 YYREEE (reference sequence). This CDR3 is CASSLSWTGIHEQFF. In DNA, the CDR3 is TGTGCCAGCAGCTTGTCGTGGACAGGGATACATGAGCAGTTCTTC.

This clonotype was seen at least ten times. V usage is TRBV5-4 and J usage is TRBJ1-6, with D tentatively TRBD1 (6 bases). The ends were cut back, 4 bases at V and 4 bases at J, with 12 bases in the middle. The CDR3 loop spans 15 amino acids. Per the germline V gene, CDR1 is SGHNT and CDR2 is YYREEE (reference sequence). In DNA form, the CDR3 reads TGTGCCAGCAGCCTGCAGGGGATTTATAATTCACCCCTCCACTTT. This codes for CASSLQGIYNSPLHF.

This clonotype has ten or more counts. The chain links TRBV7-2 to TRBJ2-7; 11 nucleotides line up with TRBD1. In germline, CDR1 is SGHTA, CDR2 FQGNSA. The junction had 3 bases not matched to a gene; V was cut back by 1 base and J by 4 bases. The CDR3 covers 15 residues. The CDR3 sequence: CASSLGGQGVYEQYV. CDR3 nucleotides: TGTGCCAGCAGCTTAGGGGGACAGGGGGTATACGAGCAGTACGTC.

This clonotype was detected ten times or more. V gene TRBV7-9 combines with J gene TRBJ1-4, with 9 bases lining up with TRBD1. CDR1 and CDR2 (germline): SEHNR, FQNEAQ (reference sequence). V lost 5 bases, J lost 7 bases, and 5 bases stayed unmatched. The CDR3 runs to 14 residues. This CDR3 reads CASSLQGAAEKLFF. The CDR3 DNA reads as TGTGCCAGCAGCCTACAGGGGGCAGCTGAAAAACTGTTTTTT. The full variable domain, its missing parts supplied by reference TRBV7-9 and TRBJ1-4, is DTGVSQNPRHKITKRGQNVTFRCDPISEHNRLYWYRQTLGQGPEFLTYFQNEAQLEKSRLLSDRFSAERPKGSFSTLEIQRTEQGDSAMYLCASSLQGAAEKLFFGSGTQLSVL.

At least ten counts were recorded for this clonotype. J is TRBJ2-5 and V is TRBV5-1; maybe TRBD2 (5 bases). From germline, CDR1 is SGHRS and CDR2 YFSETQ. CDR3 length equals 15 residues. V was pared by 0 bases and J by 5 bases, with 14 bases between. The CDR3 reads CASSLVVSRGETQYF. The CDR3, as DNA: TGCGCCAGCAGCTTGGTAGTTTCCAGAGGGGAGACCCAGTACTTC.

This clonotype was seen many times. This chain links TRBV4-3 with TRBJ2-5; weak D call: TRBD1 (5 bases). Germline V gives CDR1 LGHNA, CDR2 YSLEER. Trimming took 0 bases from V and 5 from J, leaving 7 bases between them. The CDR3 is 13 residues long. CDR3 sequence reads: CASSQDKGETQYF. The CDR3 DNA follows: TGCGCCAGCAGCCAAGACAAGGGGGAGACCCAGTACTTC.

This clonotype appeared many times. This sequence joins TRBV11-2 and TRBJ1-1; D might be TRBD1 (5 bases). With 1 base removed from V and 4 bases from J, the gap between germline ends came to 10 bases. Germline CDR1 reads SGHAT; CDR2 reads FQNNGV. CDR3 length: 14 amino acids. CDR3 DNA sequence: TGTGCCAGCAGCTTAGGTCAGGGAGTCACTGAAGCTTTCTTT. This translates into CASSLGQGVTEAFF. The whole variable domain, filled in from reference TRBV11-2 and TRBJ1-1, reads EAGVAQSPRYKIIEKRQSVAFWCNPISGHATLYWYQQILGQGPKLLIQFQNNGVVDDSQLPKDRFSAERLKGVDSTLKIQPAKLEDSAVYLCASSLGQGVTEAFFGQGTRLTVV.

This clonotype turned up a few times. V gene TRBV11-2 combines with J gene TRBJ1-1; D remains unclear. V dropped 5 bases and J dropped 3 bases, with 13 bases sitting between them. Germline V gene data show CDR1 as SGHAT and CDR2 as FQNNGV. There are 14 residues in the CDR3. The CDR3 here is CASSPNRGYTEAFF. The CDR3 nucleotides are TGTGCCAGCAGCCCGAACAGAGGTTACACTGAAGCTTTCTTT.

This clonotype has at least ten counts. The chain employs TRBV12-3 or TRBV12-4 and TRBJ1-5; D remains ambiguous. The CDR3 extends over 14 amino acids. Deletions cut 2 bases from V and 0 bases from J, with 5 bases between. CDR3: CASSLTYSNQPQHF. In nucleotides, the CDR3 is TGTGCCAGCAGTTTAACCTATAGCAATCAGCCCCAGCATTTT.

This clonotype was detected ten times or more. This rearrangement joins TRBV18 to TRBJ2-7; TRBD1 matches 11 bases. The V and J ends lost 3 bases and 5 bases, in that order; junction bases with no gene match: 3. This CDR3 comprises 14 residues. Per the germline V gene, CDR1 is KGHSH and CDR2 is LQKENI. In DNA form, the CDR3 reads TGTGCCAGCTCACCGGGACAGGGGGTCAACGAGCAGTACTTC. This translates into CASSPGQGVNEQYF.

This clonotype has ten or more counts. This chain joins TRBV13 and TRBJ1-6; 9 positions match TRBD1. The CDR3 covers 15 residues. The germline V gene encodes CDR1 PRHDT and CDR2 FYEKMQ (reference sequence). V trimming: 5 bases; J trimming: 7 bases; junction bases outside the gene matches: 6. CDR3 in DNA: TGTGCCAGCAGCCGATACGGACAGGGGAATTCACCCCTCCACTTT. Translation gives CASSRYGQGNSPLHF. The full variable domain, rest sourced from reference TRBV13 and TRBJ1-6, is AAGVIQSPRHLIKEKRETATLKCYPIPRHDTVYWYQQGPGQDPQFLISFYEKMQSDKGSIPDRFSAQQFSDYHSELNMSSLELGDSALYFCASSRYGQGNSPLHFGNGTRLTVT.